This T cell receptor beta chain was obtained from a study of early stage breast cancer tumors. Study background: Invasive lobular carcinomas made up about 30% of the 12 ER+/PR+/HER2- tumors.

Comments on this clone: Its antigen is still unknown.

Each sample had two DNA replicates, roughly 0.5 ug blood or about 1.4 ug tissue. Method: immunoSEQ multiplex PCR; TCRdb's copy keeps in-frame clones and lacks some. The profile covers 45,000 to 65,000 clones, with just under 80% appearing a single time and about 3.4% taken by the ten largest. CDR3 length: 14 residues. V gave up 2 bases and J gave up 5 bases, with 13 bases separating them. Germline values: CDR1 SNHLY, CDR2 FYNNEI. Findings of the study overall: Most shared enriched TCRB sequences were commonly generated ones. Comparing each tissue with blood distinguished tumor from normal in about 90% of the 16 patients.

Sample: blood. The chain joins TRBV2 to TRBJ2-7; D may be TRBD2 (7 bases). The TCR originated in a person aged 35-50 years with breast cancer. The CDR3 coding sequence is TGTGCCAGCAGTGAATGGGGGAGGGGGAACGAGCAGTACTTC. This sequence encodes CASSEWGRGNEQYF.